What follows describes a single T cell receptor (beta chain). Antigen: not known. The data originate from a study of T cell responses to AZD1222 COVID-19 vaccine. Findings and limits, study-wide: It should be noted that donors were predominantly white British and more often female, and clonal diversity was possibly underestimated. Spike-specific TCR breadth and depth both grew after two AZD1222 doses.

The junction had 4 bases not matched to a gene; V was cut back by 5 bases and J by 4 bases. This CDR3 is built from 13 residues. Germline V gives CDR1 MNHEY, CDR2 SVGAGI. Profiling relied on immunoSEQ multiplex PCR, and the TCRdb table lists in-frame clones only, not all of them. Of 200,000 to 250,000 clones listed, 94% are singletons. The material was peripheral blood, obtained 28 days after the second dose of the MenACWY control vaccine. The clonotype originates from an adult who received the MenACWY meningococcal vaccine as a control. This chain connects TRBV6-5 to TRBJ1-2; 7 bases agree with TRBD1. This CDR3 is CASSLDRRYGYTF. In DNA, the CDR3 is TGTGCCAGCAGTCTGGACAGGCGCTATGGCTACACCTTC.